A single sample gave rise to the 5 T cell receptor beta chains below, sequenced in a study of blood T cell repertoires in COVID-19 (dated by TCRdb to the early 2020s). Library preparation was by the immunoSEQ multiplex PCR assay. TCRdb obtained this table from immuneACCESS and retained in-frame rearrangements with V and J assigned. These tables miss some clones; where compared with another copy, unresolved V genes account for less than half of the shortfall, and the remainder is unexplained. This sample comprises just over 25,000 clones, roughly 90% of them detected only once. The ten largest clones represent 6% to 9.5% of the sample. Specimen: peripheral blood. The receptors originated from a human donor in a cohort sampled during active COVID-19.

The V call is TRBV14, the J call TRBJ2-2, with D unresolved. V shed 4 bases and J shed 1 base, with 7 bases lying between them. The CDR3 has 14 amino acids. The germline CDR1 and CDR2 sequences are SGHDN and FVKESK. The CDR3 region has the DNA TGTGCCAGCAGCCCGAGACTGAACACCGGGGAGCTGTTTTTT. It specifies CASSPRLNTGELFF. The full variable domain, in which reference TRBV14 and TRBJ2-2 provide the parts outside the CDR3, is EAGVTQFPSHSVIEKGQTVTLRCDPISGHDNLYWYRRVMGKEIKFLLHFVKESKQDESGMPNNRFLAERTGGTYSTLKVQPAELEDSGVYFCASSPRLNTGELFFGEGSRLTVL.

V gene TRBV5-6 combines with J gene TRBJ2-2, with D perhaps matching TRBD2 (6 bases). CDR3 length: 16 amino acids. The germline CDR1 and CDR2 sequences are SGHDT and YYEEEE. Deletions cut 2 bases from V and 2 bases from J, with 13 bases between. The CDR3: CASSFVGAGNTGELFF. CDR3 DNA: TGTGCCAGCAGCTTCGTCGGGGCGGGAAACACCGGGGAGCTGTTTTTT.

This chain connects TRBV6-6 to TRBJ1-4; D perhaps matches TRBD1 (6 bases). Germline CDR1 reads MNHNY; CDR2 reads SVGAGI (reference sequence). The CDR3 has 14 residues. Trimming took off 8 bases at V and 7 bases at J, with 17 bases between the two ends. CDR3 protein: CASAGGREGEKLFF. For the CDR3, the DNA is TGTGCCAGCGCCGGGGGCAGGGAGGGTGAAAAACTGTTTTTT.

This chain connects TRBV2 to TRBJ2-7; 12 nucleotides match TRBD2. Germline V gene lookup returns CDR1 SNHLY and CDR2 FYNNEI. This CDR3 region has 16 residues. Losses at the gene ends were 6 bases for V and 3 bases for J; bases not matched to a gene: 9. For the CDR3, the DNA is TGTGCCAGCAGGGCAAGACTAGCGGGAGACCGCTACGAGCAGTACTTC. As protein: CASRARLAGDRYEQYF.

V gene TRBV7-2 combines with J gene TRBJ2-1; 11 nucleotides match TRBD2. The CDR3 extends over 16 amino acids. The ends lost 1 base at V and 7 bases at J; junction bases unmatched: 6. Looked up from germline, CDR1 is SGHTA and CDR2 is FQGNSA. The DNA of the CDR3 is TGTGCCAGCAGCTTAGGTAGCGGGAGGGCCGATAATGAGCAGTTCTTC. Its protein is CASSLGSGRADNEQFF.